This paragraph covers one T cell receptor beta chain sequence. Its antigen remains unidentified. The data were taken from a study of shared clonotypes between healthy human individuals. Study-wide results and caveats: Tissue TCR repertoires likely differ from these blood-only repertoires. Among non-shared clonotypes, generation probabilities were lower than among those shared by all four donors. Deeper or shallower sequencing was expected to change how clonotypes are shared among donors.

Splitting of CD4+ cells produced CD45RA+ naive and CD45RA-negative memory subsets. Libraries were prepared by immunoSEQ multiplex PCR; TCRdb keeps only in-frame clonotypes and omits some of them. The data show about 730,000 clones, roughly 72% seen once. In germline, CDR1 is MGHRA, CDR2 YSYEKL. V lost 1 base and J lost 0, with 19 bases in between. The CDR3 has 19 amino acids. This sequence joins TRBV4-1 and TRBJ2-1; D is possibly TRBD2 (6 bases). The sequencing input was memory CD4+ T cells sorted from blood. Subset specified: CD45RA-negative fraction. This clonotype was sampled from a woman aged 30 to 39 in good health. CDR3 region: CASSQVLVDSGRSYNEQFF. CDR3 nucleotide sequence: TGCGCCAGCAGCCAAGTTTTGGTAGATAGCGGACGCTCCTACAATGAGCAGTTCTTC.